This T cell receptor (beta chain) was captured by sequencing in a study of blood T cell repertoires in COVID-19. The wider study: COVID-19 samples, acute and convalescent, were from the United States, Italy and Spain.

Profiling relied on immunoSEQ multiplex PCR, and the TCRdb table lists in-frame clones only, not all of them. The table includes 400,000 to 500,000 clones, about 88% detected once. The CDR3 length is 15 residues. The ends lost 2 bases at V and 4 bases at J; junction bases unmatched: 5. Germline CDR1 and CDR2: SGHRS and YFSETQ. Individuals aged about 18 to 100 years were recruited from 24 US areas. This clone was found a few times. The sequence derives from a woman aged 18-29 years who had been exposed to COVID-19. The chain combines TRBV5-1 with TRBJ2-2, with TRBD1 matching 7 bases. The sequenced material came from PBMCs or T cells enriched from blood (not recorded which). The CDR3 DNA is TGCGCCAGCAGCTTCAGACAGGGAAGCACCGGGGAGCTGTTTTTT. Amino acid sequence: CASSFRQGSTGELFF.